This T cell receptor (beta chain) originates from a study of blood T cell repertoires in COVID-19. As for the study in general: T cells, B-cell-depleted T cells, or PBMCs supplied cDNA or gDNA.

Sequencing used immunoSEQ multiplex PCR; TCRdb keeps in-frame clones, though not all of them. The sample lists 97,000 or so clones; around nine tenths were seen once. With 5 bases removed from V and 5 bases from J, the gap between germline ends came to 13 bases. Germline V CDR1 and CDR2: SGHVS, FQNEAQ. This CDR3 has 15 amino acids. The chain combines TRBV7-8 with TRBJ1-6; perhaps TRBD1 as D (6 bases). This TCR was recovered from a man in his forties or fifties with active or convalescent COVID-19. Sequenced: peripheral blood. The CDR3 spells CASSGQGTHNSPLHF. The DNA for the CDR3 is TGTGCCAGCAGCGGACAAGGGACACATAATTCACCCCTCCACTTT.